A single sample gave rise to the 32 T cell receptor beta chains below, sequenced in a study of blood T cells in healthy people across ages. A second PCR of roughly 7 to 11 cycles used a sample-barcoded 5' primer and a J-beta primer mix. MiXCR was run by TCRdb on the 5' RACE reads, yielding one entry per CDR3 protein. Of about 1.8 million distinct CDR3 sequences detected, roughly 52% appear once; the ten largest clones hold roughly 2.1%. Sequencing was done on a sample of blood. The receptors derive from a woman aged 40 to 49 in good health.

V is TRBV28 and J is TRBJ1-2; D unresolved. The CDR3 loop spans 11 amino acids. CDR1 and CDR2 from the germline V gene are MDHEN and SYDVKM. V was cut by 10 bases and J by 8 bases, with 14 bases left in between. CDR3 DNA sequence: TGTGCCACTGATGTTCCTAGGGGCTACACCTTC. Protein sequence: CATDVPRGYTF.

The DNA for the CDR3 is TGTGCCAGCACCCGGCGACTAGCGAATACAGATACGCAGTATTTT. Translation: CASTRRLANTDTQYF. The chain combines TRBV11-2 with TRBJ2-3, with 8 bases fitting TRBD2. Germline trimming cut 7 bases from V and 3 bases from J; bases unmatched to any gene: 9. The CDR3 loop spans 15 amino acids. Germline CDR1 SGHAT, CDR2 FQNNGV.

The chain is built from TRBV5-6 and TRBJ1-1, with D perhaps matching TRBD1 (5 bases). Germline loops: CDR1 SGHDT, CDR2 YYEEEE. The CDR3 totals 13 residues. The V and J ends lost 2 bases and 6 bases respectively, with 11 bases between them. The CDR3 region has the DNA TGTGCCAGCAGCTTCCAGGGAATCCCTGAAGCTTTCTTT. Amino acids: CASSFQGIPEAFF.

V and J are TRBV20-1 and TRBJ2-7, with TRBD2 matching over 10 bases. The length of the CDR3 is 15 residues. Per the germline V gene, CDR1 is DFQATT and CDR2 is SNEGSKA (reference sequence). V gave up 2 bases and J gave up 6 bases; unmatched junction bases: 10. The CDR3 reads CSARPGVAGGSEQYF. In nucleotides, the CDR3 is TGCAGTGCTAGACCCGGGGTAGCGGGGGGTTCCGAGCAGTACTTC.

This chain connects TRBV5-6 to TRBJ1-2; 8 nucleotides match TRBD1. The CDR3 contains 13 residues. V gave up 3 bases and J gave up 7 bases; unmatched junction bases: 5. Germline CDR1 reads SGHDT; CDR2 reads YYEEEE. CDR3 sequence reads: CASSWTGSRGYTF. Here the CDR3 DNA reads TGTGCCAGCAGCTGGACAGGGTCTCGTGGCTACACCTTC.

This clonotype appeared a few times. The chain recombines TRBV4-2 with TRBJ2-1; 9 positions match TRBD2. Trimming removed 1 base from V and 2 bases from J; junction bases left unmatched: 3. The CDR3 extends over 16 amino acids. Germline lookup yields CDR1 LGHNA and CDR2 YNFKEQ. CDR3: CASSQAGTSTYNEQFF. The CDR3 region has the DNA TGTGCCAGCAGCCAAGCCGGGACTAGCACCTACAATGAGCAGTTCTTC.

Here the CDR3 reads CSARDGDSHTDTQYF. In DNA, the CDR3 is TGCAGTGCTAGAGATGGGGACTCACACACAGATACGCAGTATTTT. This rearrangement joins TRBV20-1 to TRBJ2-3; weak D call: TRBD2 (6 bases). This CDR3 spans 15 amino acids. In germline, CDR1 is DFQATT, CDR2 SNEGSKA (reference sequence). V lost 0 bases and J lost 2, with 12 bases in between.

Here the CDR3 reads CSASGMSGVTDTQYF. The CDR3 region has the DNA TGCAGTGCGTCGGGGATGAGCGGGGTCACAGATACGCAGTATTTT. The rearrangement links TRBV20-1 to TRBJ2-3; 7 nucleotides match TRBD2. The CDR3 totals 15 residues. With V trimmed by 6 bases and J by 2 bases, 11 bases remained unmatched. CDR1 DFQATT and CDR2 SNEGSKA come from the germline V gene (reference sequence).

The CDR3 here is CAISPRGLGQETQYF. The CDR3, as DNA: TGTGCCATCAGTCCCCGGGGTTTAGGGCAAGAGACCCAGTACTTC. The V and J genes are TRBV10-3 and TRBJ2-5; tentative D call: TRBD2 (5 bases). The CDR3 loop spans 15 amino acids. Trimming cost V 5 bases and J 2 bases, with 15 bases left between them. Germline CDR1 and CDR2: ENHRY and SYGVKD.

J is TRBJ2-1 and V is TRBV5-1, with a weak D call TRBD1 (6 bases). The CDR3 is 14 amino acids. CDR1 and CDR2 from the germline V gene are SGHRS and YFSETQ. Trimming pared 4 bases from V and 8 bases from J, leaving 16 bases between. This chain's CDR3 is CASSIGAGADEQFF. The CDR3 DNA is TGCGCCAGCAGCATTGGTGCAGGGGCGGATGAGCAGTTCTTC.

A note on this clonotype: At one of its ends the junction is not consistent with the germline gene, which may arise from a read error. The J gene is TRBJ2-5, the V gene TRBV27; the D gene is possibly TRBD2 (6 bases). Germline values: CDR1 MNHEY, CDR2 SMNVEV (reference sequence). This CDR3 region has 13 residues. CDR3 nucleotide sequence: TGTGCCAGCGGCCCGGCGGGGCTCGGGACCCGGTACTTC. Amino acids: CASGPAGLGTRYF.

CDR3 coding DNA: TGTGCCAGCAGGAAGCTCCTACGGTACGAGCAGTTCTTC. Protein sequence: CASRKLLRYEQFF. V usage is TRBV6-2 or TRBV6-3 and J usage is TRBJ2-1; D unclear. The CDR3 has 13 amino acids. The germline CDR1 and CDR2 sequences are MNHEY and SVGEGT. Deletions cut 6 bases from V and 10 bases from J, with 16 bases between.

The rearrangement joins TRBV6-6 to TRBJ1-1; D uncertain. In germline, CDR1 is MNHNY, CDR2 SVGAGI (reference sequence). The CDR3 runs 14 residues. Between the trimmed V and J ends, which lost 2 bases and 2 bases, there was a span of 9 bases. The CDR3 sequence is CASSYPSANTEAFF. The CDR3 region has the DNA TGTGCCAGCAGTTACCCGAGCGCCAACACTGAAGCTTTCTTT.

The genes are TRBV5-6 and TRBJ1-5; possibly TRBD1 for D (5 bases). V shed 3 bases and J shed 7 bases, with 11 bases lying between them. This CDR3 is 13 amino acids long. Per germline, CDR1 SGHDT and CDR2 YYEEEE. The CDR3 DNA follows: TGTGCCAGCAGCTCCGGGGGTTTGCAGCCCCAGCATTTT. Amino acid sequence: CASSSGGLQPQHF.

The chain links TRBV10-3 to TRBJ2-3; TRBD2 agrees at 12 bases. Germline CDR1 and CDR2: ENHRY and SYGVKD. V lost 4 bases to trimming and J lost 0 bases; unmatched junction nucleotides: 5. This CDR3 has 17 amino acids. DNA for the CDR3: TGTGCCATCAGTGGGGGACTAGCGGGCCTCAGCACAGATACGCAGTATTTT. Protein product: CAISGGLAGLSTDTQYF.

V is TRBV5-5 and J is TRBJ1-1, with D unresolved. Germline V CDR1 and CDR2: SGHKS, YYEKEE (reference sequence). CDR3 length: 13 residues. V lost 0 bases to trimming and J lost 8 bases, with 11 bases between them. CDR3 sequence (DNA): TGTGCCAGCAGCTTGGAAGGCAGCCCGGAAGCTTTCTTT. This sequence encodes CASSLEGSPEAFF.

This clonotype was found once. The chain links TRBV6-5 to TRBJ1-2; D is ambiguous. Germline-derived CDR1 and CDR2 are MNHEY and SVGAGI. V was shortened by 6 bases and J by 0 bases, with 11 bases between the two germline ends. The CDR3 is made up of 14 amino acids. The CDR3 loop reads CASRAQVTNYGYTF. For the CDR3, the DNA is TGTGCCAGCAGGGCGCAGGTTACTAACTATGGCTACACCTTC.

The chain uses TRBV6-2 or TRBV6-3 and TRBJ2-3; 8 bases map to TRBD1. The CDR3 has 16 amino acids. V lost 0 bases, J lost 5 bases, and 7 bases stayed unmatched. The germline V gene encodes CDR1 MNHEY and CDR2 SVGEGT. The CDR3 bases are TGTGCCAGCAGTTACTCCAGGACAGGGCGGCTAGATACGCAGTATTTT. This gives the protein CASSYSRTGRLDTQYF.

The V call is TRBV12-3 or TRBV12-4, the J call TRBJ2-3; D possibly corresponds to TRBD2 (5 bases). V shed 3 bases and J shed 7 bases, with 23 bases lying between them. This CDR3 is built from 17 residues. CDR3 sequence reads: CASSFLPGDLALHTQYF. CDR3 in DNA: TGTGCCAGCAGTTTTTTACCCGGCGACCTAGCCCTCCATACGCAGTATTTT.

The CDR3 is CSVEVLRGGHREQFF. The CDR3 nucleotides read TGCAGCGTTGAAGTACTGCGGGGGGGCCATCGCGAGCAGTTCTTC. The chain is built from TRBV29-1 and TRBJ2-1, with 9 bases lining up with TRBD2. The CDR3 runs 15 residues. CDR1 and CDR2 from the germline V gene are SQVTM and ANQGSEA. V dropped 1 base and J dropped 10; count of bases not matched to a gene: 11.

The chain links TRBV6-2 or TRBV6-3 to TRBJ1-2, with D uncertain. V was shortened by 2 bases and J by 2 bases, with 12 bases between the two germline ends. The length of the CDR3 is 15 residues. Germline values: CDR1 MNHEY, CDR2 SVGEGT. CDR3 sequence reads: CASSYPGAPNYGYTF. In DNA form, the CDR3 reads TGTGCCAGCAGTTACCCGGGAGCACCCAACTATGGCTACACCTTC.

The chain combines TRBV7-3 with TRBJ2-1; D is undetermined. The CDR3 has 16 amino acids. Trimming removed 1 base at V and 0 bases at J, with 10 bases between. Per germline, CDR1 SGHTA and CDR2 FQGTGA. The CDR3 reads CASSLIAASSYNEQFF. The CDR3, as DNA: TGTGCCAGCAGCTTAATAGCTGCGAGCTCCTACAATGAGCAGTTCTTC.

In its sample, this clonotype was seen a few times. The V gene is TRBV20-1, the J gene TRBJ1-6; 8 bases agree with TRBD1. The germline CDR1 and CDR2 sequences are DFQATT and SNEGSKA (reference sequence). This CDR3 is built from 15 residues. V was clipped by 0 bases and J by 10 bases; unmatched bases: 8. The CDR3 reads CSARETTGEGSPLHF. The CDR3, as DNA: TGCAGTGCTAGAGAAACGACAGGGGAAGGATCACCCCTCCACTTT.

CDR3 residues: CASSQDGGLGELFF. CDR3 bases: TGTGCCAGCAGCCAAGACGGGGGGCTCGGGGAGCTGTTTTTT. V and J are TRBV4-2 and TRBJ2-2; a weak D match, TRBD2 (7 bases). CDR3 length: 14 residues. The germline V gene has CDR1 LGHNA and CDR2 YNFKEQ. V shed 0 bases and J shed 7 bases, with 9 bases lying between them.

The chain is built from TRBV5-1 and TRBJ1-1; TRBD1 might be the D (6 bases). This CDR3 has 14 residues. CDR1 is SGHRS, CDR2 YFSETQ, per germline. V was clipped by 1 base and J by 10 bases, with 17 bases between them. CDR3 sequence reads: CASSLTTGREAAFF. The CDR3 region has the DNA TGCGCCAGCAGCTTGACCACAGGGCGAGAGGCAGCTTTCTTT. The variable domain in full, with the rest retrieved from reference TRBV5-1 and TRBJ1-1, is KAGVTQTPRYLIKTRGQQVTLSCSPISGHRSVSWYQQTPGQGLQFLFEYFSETQRNKGNFPGRFSGRQFSNSRSEMNVSTLELGDSALYLCASSLTTGREAAFFGQGTRLTVV.

The V call is TRBV6-2 or TRBV6-3, the J call TRBJ1-5, with D possibly being TRBD1 (5 bases). The CDR3 totals 16 residues. The V end was cut by 6 bases, the J end by 4 bases, with 19 bases between. CDR1 is MNHEY and CDR2 is SVGEGT in the germline V gene. The CDR3 protein is CASRRITGSLNQPQHF. CDR3 in DNA: TGTGCCAGCAGAAGAATTACAGGATCCCTTAATCAGCCCCAGCATTTT.

This clonotype was seen many times. This rearrangement joins TRBV6-5 to TRBJ2-5; D might be TRBD1 (6 bases). Deletions cut 0 bases from V and 2 bases from J, with 7 bases between. The CDR3 sequence is 14 residues long. The germline gives CDR1 MNHEY, CDR2 SVGAGI. The CDR3 spells CASSYSQGQETQYF. CDR3 bases: TGTGCCAGCAGTTACTCACAGGGTCAAGAGACCCAGTACTTC.

This clonotype has more than one count but fewer than ten. This chain connects TRBV9 to TRBJ1-1; 7 bases are shared with TRBD1. Per the germline V gene, CDR1 is SGDLS and CDR2 is YYNGEE. V shed 3 bases and J 0 bases; nucleotides not matched to a gene: 2. This CDR3 is 14 amino acids long. The CDR3 loop reads CASSEQGLNTEAFF. CDR3 DNA sequence: TGTGCCAGCAGCGAACAGGGGCTGAACACTGAAGCTTTCTTT.

This clonotype was seen a few times. The chain's CDR3 is CASATGNDRGYTF. In DNA form, the CDR3 reads TGCGCCAGCGCGACGGGGAACGATCGGGGCTACACCTTC. This chain joins TRBV10-2 and TRBJ1-2; D ambiguous. The germline CDR1 and CDR2 sequences are WSHSY and SAAADI. The CDR3 contains 13 residues. The ends were cut back, 8 bases at V and 8 bases at J, with 18 bases in the middle.

This clonotype has a handful of counts. The rearrangement links TRBV10-3 to TRBJ2-3; D gene unclear. Per germline, CDR1 ENHRY and CDR2 SYGVKD. V lost 8 bases to trimming and J lost 2 bases, with 11 bases between them. The CDR3 is 13 amino acids. The CDR3, as DNA: TGTGCCATCGCCACGGACCTCACAGATACGCAGTATTTT. Amino acids: CAIATDLTDTQYF.

This clonotype was counted only a few times. V and J are TRBV7-9 and TRBJ2-5; TRBD2 agrees at 7 bases. CDR1 is SEHNR and CDR2 is FQNEAQ in the germline V gene (reference sequence). The CDR3 is 16 amino acids. V was clipped by 5 bases and J by 1 base; unmatched bases: 10. CDR3 region: CASSPEPGLPQETQYF. The DNA of the CDR3 is TGTGCCAGCAGCCCGGAACCGGGACTACCCCAAGAGACCCAGTACTTC.

This chain uses TRBV24-1 with TRBJ2-1; TRBD2 agrees at 11 bases. The DNA end lines up better with TRBJ2-7; the J call may be wrong. Germline V gives CDR1 KGHDR, CDR2 SFDVKD. The CDR3 loop spans 15 amino acids. CDR3 amino acids: CATSQLAGGHNEQYF. CDR3 coding DNA: TGTGCCACCAGTCAGTTAGCGGGGGGGCATAATGAGCAGTACTTC.